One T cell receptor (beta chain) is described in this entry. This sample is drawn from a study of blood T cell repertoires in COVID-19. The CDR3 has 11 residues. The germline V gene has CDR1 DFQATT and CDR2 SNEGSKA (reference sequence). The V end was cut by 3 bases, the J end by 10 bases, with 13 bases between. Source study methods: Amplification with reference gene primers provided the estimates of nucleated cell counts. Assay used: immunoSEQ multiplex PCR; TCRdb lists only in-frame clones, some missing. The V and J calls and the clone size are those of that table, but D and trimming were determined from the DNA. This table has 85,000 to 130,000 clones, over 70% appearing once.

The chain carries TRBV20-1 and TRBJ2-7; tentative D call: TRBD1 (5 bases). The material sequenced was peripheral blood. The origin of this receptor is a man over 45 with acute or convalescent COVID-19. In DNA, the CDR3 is TGCAGTGCTAGGGGGCGAGGTGGACAGTACTTC. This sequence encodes CSARGRGGQYF.